Each of the 11 T cell receptor beta chains below was sequenced from the same sample in a study of CD8 T cells in ankylosing spondylitis. TCRdb re-analysed the 5' RACE reads in MiXCR, keeping a single row per CDR3 protein. The repertoire holds about 96,000 distinct CDR3 sequences, with about 9% as singletons. Source material: blood, either unsorted or a sorted T cell fraction (not recorded which). The receptor set was obtained from a male donor with ankylosing spondylitis or in good health (not recorded which).

This clonotype was found many times. V usage is TRBV4-2 and J usage is TRBJ1-1, with TRBD1 matching over 7 bases. Germline V gives CDR1 LGHNA, CDR2 YNFKEQ. The CDR3 runs to 16 residues. Losses at the gene ends were 0 bases for V and 7 bases for J; bases not matched to a gene: 11. The CDR3 bases are TGTGCCAGCAGCCAAGAAACAGGGGAAAGGGTTGGTGAAGCTTTCTTT. It encodes CASSQETGERVGEAFF.

In this sample, this clonotype turned up many times. The chain uses TRBV27 and TRBJ2-7, with 11 bases fitting TRBD1. Germline V gene sequence: CDR1 MNHEY, CDR2 SMNVEV (reference sequence). V was clipped by 6 bases and J by 4 bases; unmatched bases: 8. This CDR3 is built from 15 residues. The CDR3 here is CASSLDGTGGYEQYF. The CDR3 DNA sequence: TGTGCCAGCAGCCTAGACGGGACAGGGGGTTACGAGCAGTACTTC.

This clonotype was observed at least ten times. The chain links TRBV3-1 to TRBJ2-5; D is ambiguous. Germline CDR1 is LGHDT and CDR2 is YNNKEL (reference sequence). CDR3 length equals 14 residues. V lost 4 bases, J lost 4 bases, and 13 bases lay in between. CDR3 DNA: TGTGCCAGCAGCCTTGGTGGGTTTAGAGAGACCCAGTACTTC. Its translation is CASSLGGFRETQYF.

Only a few counts were recorded for this clonotype. The J gene is TRBJ1-3, the V gene TRBV7-3; no clear D gene. Trimming shortened V by 8 bases and J by 4 bases, and 15 bases separated the two germline ends. The CDR3 totals 14 residues. The V gene's germline CDR1 is SGHTA and CDR2 FQGTGA. CDR3 sequence reads: CASATSASGNTIYF. Written as DNA, the CDR3 is TGTGCCAGCGCCACCTCGGCCTCCGGAAACACCATATATTTT.

V gene TRBV7-2 combines with J gene TRBJ2-1; D remains unclear. CDR3 length: 14 residues. The V end was cut by 1 base, the J end by 4 bases, with 8 bases between. Germline lookup yields CDR1 SGHTA and CDR2 FQGNSA. CDR3 amino acids: CASSLGDGYNEQFF. Here the CDR3 DNA reads TGTGCCAGCAGCTTAGGCGACGGTTACAATGAGCAGTTCTTC.

This clonotype has more than one count but fewer than ten. The chain has TRBV7-2 and TRBJ2-1, with D possibly being TRBD1 (5 bases). There are 14 residues in the CDR3. The germline V gene has CDR1 SGHTA and CDR2 FQGNSA. Between the trimmed V and J ends, which lost 2 bases and 6 bases, there was a span of 11 bases. This CDR3 is CASSLTDRPNEQFF. The CDR3 bases are TGTGCCAGCAGCTTAACCGACAGACCCAATGAGCAGTTCTTC.

This clonotype was counted ten times or more. This rearrangement joins TRBV7-2 to TRBJ1-2, with D unresolved. The germline gives CDR1 SGHTA, CDR2 FQGNSA. The length of the CDR3 is 12 residues. With 2 bases removed from V and 6 bases from J, the gap between germline ends came to 7 bases. The CDR3 protein is CASSLNSDGYTF. In DNA form, the CDR3 reads TGTGCCAGCAGCTTAAATTCCGATGGCTACACCTTC.

This clonotype was detected ten times or more. The rearrangement joins TRBV20-1 to TRBJ1-6, with TRBD1 matching 9 bases. Germline V gene lookup returns CDR1 DFQATT and CDR2 SNEGSKA (reference sequence). V was pared by 3 bases and J by 6 bases, with 6 bases of the junction left unmatched. This CDR3 is 15 amino acids long. The CDR3 here is CSASYPGQGNSPLHF. DNA of the CDR3: TGCAGTGCTAGTTACCCGGGACAGGGTAATTCACCCCTCCACTTT.

V usage is TRBV7-9 and J usage is TRBJ1-1; D may be TRBD1 (5 bases). Germline V gives CDR1 SEHNR, CDR2 FQNEAQ (reference sequence). The CDR3 runs 14 residues. V was clipped by 8 bases and J by 7 bases, with 20 bases between them. CDR3: CASRDGLGGYEAFF. The CDR3 DNA reads as TGTGCCAGCCGGGACGGCTTAGGAGGGTATGAAGCTTTCTTT.

A word on this clonotype: A much larger clonotype is one base distant, so this may be a read error. The chain carries TRBV12-3 or TRBV12-4 and TRBJ2-3, with D unclear. V was pared by 6 bases and J by 6 bases, with 13 bases between. CDR3 length equals 13 residues. CDR3 coding DNA: TGTGCCAGCAGACTCATCATGGGTGATACGCAGTATTTT. Its protein product is CASRLIMGDTQYF.

This clonotype was seen repeatedly, ten times or more. The V gene is TRBV28, the J gene TRBJ1-2; weak D call: TRBD1 (6 bases). This CDR3 is built from 16 residues. Germline CDR1 is MDHEN and CDR2 is SYDVKM. V lost 4 bases and J lost 8, with 23 bases in between. The CDR3 sequence: CASSSFEADRSGGYTF. Here the CDR3 DNA reads TGTGCCAGCAGTTCCTTTGAAGCCGACAGGTCCGGGGGCTACACCTTC.